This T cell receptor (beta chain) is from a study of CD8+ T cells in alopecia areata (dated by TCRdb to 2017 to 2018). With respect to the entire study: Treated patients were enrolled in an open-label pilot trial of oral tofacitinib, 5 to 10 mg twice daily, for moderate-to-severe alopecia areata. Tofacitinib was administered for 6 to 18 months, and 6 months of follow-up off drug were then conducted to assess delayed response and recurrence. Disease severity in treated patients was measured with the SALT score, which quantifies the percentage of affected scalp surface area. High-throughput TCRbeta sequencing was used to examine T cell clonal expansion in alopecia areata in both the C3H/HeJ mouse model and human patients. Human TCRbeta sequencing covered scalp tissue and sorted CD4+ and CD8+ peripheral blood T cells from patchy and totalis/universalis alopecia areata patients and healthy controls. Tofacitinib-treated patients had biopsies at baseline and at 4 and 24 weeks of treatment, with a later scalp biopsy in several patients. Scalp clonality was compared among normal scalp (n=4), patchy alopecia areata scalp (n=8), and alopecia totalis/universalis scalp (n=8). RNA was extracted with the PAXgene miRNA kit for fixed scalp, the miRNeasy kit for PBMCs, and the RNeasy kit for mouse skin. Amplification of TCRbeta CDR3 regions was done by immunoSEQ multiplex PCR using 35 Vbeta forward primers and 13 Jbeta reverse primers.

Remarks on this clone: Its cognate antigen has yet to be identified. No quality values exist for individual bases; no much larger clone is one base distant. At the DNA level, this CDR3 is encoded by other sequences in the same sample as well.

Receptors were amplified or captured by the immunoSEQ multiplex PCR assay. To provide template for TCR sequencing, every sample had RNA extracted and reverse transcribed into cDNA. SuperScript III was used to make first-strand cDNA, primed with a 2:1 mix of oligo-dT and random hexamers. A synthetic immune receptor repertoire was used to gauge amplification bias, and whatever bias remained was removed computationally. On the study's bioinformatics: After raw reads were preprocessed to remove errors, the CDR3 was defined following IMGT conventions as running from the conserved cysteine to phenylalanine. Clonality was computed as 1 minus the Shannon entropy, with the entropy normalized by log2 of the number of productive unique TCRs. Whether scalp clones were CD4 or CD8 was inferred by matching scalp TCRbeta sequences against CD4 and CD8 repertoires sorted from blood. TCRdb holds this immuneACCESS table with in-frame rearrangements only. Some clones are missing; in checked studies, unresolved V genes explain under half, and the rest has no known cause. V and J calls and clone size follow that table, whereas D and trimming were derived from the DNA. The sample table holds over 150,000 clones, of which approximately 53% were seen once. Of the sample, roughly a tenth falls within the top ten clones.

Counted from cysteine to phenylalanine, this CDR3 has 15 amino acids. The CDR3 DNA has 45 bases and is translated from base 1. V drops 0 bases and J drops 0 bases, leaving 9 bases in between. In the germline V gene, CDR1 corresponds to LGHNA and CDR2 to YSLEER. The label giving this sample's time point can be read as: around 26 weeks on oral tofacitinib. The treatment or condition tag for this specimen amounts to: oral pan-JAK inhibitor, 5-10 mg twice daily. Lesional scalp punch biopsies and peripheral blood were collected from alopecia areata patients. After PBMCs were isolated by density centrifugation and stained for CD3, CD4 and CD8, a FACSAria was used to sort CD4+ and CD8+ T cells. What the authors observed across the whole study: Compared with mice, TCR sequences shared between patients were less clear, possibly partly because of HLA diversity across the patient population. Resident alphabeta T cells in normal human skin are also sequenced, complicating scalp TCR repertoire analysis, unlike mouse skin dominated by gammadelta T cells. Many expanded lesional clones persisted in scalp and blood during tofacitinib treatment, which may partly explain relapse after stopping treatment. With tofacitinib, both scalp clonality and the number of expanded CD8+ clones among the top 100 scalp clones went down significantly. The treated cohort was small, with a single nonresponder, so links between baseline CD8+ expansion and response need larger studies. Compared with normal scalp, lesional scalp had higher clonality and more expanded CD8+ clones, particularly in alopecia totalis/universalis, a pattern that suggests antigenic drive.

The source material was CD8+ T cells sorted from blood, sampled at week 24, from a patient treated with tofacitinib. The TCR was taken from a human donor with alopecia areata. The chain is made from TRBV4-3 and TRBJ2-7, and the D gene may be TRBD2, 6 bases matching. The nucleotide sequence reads TGCGCCAGCAGCCAAGATCGGGGGTCCTCCTACGAGCAGTACTTC. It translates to CASSQDRGSSYEQYF.